Below, one TCR beta chain is given with its context. This clonotype was counted many times. Its antigen is not yet known. No qualities accompany the bases; no much larger clone lies one base away. The germline V gene supplies CDR1 ENHRY and CDR2 SYGVKD. V is shortened by 10 bases, J by 8 bases, and the region joining them spans 17 bases. CDR3 length: 13 amino acids, cysteine to phenylalanine. Only the CDR3 part of the read is kept: 39 bases, read in frame from the first base. TCR beta CDR3 regions were amplified from RNA transcripts for repertoire sequencing. A first-round RT-PCR used HTBI primers with the Qiagen OneStep RT-PCR kit, followed by a second-round multiplex PCR, size selection and purification. Libraries were sequenced on an Illumina HiSeq2000 using paired-end 100 bp reads. As for the original processing: SOAPnuke was used to process the reads, removing any read that contained adapters or uncalled bases, had a mean Phred below 15, or lacked an exact match to the constant primer or identifier. COPE v1.2.5 was used to merge the high-quality paired reads. Unique nucleotide sequences were defined as clonotypes and aligned to IMGT TRB V, D and J references using MiTCR v1.1. Only V-J combinations with frequency above 0.0001 were analysed, covering about 99% of repertoires. For each V-J combination, a TCR clonal expansion and chaos score was defined as the ratio of F50 clonal expansion to chaos observed in the TCRdist matrix. Welch's t-statistics and random forest were used to reduce features to over ten V-J combinations, which were fed into a naive Bayes classifier. The Morisita-Horn index was used to measure how similar the thyroid and blood repertoires were. TCRdb reran the public reads through fastp at Q25 and MiXCR, keeping productive beta chains. Rows with one shared CDR3 protein collapse into an entry with the most common genes and DNA. None of the V and J calls come from the authors' own analysis; TCRdb made them. The sample has about 660,000 distinct CDR3 sequences on record, more than 40% of them singletons. The ten largest clones represent about 3.3% of the sample.

Ophthalmopathy patients had moderately to severely active disease, Clinical Activity Score of at least 3, NOSPECS grade of at least 4, and disease duration under 3 months. Anyone with other autoimmune diseases, uncontrolled infections, pregnancy or lactation was excluded from the study. Clinical symptoms, serum thyroxine, TRAb, thyroid ultrasound and orbital computed tomography were used for diagnosis. PBMCs were isolated from approximately 10 ml of fresh peripheral blood by Ficoll-Paque density gradient centrifugation. Trizol reagent was used to extract the total RNA, and its quality was then checked on an Agilent 2100 Bioanalyzer. The data are from a study of Graves' ophthalmopathy and Graves' hyperthyroidism (dated by TCRdb to between 2017 and 2018). Notes on the research overall: Peripheral blood was collected before any treatment was given, at the time of initial diagnosis. To tell Graves' ophthalmopathy apart from Graves' hyperthyroidism, and to predict which patients would progress to ophthalmopathy, the study relied on TCR beta repertoire signatures. In total, 135 blood samples were TCR-sequenced: approximately 40 ophthalmopathy, some 75 hyperthyroidism and about 17 hyperthyroidism-to-ophthalmopathy patients. To explore V-J signatures distinguishing ophthalmopathy from hyperthyroidism, a discovery set of roughly 98 patients (more than 40 ophthalmopathy, about 57 stable hyperthyroidism) was enrolled. For independent validation, a separate cohort was made up of roughly 19 hyperthyroidism patients plus 17 patients who later progressed from hyperthyroidism to ophthalmopathy. In roughly six hyperthyroidism patients, the T-cell repertoires found in thyroid tissue were compared with those found in blood. Following sample collection, hyperthyroidism patients were given methimazole at a starting dose of 30 mg daily, and ophthalmopathy patients were given high-dose intravenous methylprednisolone.

Beyond this particular receptor, the publication reports: In validation, the model predicted ophthalmopathy progression with less than 71% sensitivity and 72.22% specificity; some 13 predicted patients were CT-confirmed with GO in a median of 6.5 months. Most expanded thyroid clonotypes with a frequency above 0.001 also appeared in blood, which suggests that blood repertoires may reflect the immune response in the thyroid. In cross-validation, the 13-signature model distinguished ophthalmopathy from stable hyperthyroidism with just over 85% sensitivity and approximately 81% specificity, and in the test set the corresponding values were approximately 80% and 68%. Sample size was not predetermined statistically, and investigators were not blinded to group allocation.

This TCR derives from an adult man with Graves' ophthalmopathy. This sequence uses TRBV10-3 and TRBJ1-4; TRBD1 is a possible D gene, resting on 6 matching bases. The sequenced material came from peripheral blood. The DNA reads TGTGCCACCCACGGGCCAGGGGACGAAAAACTGTTTTTT. Translated, it reads CATHGPGDEKLFF.